The text below deals with one T cell receptor beta chain. Its cognate antigen is unknown. The entry originates in a study of radiotherapy plus CTLA-4 blockade in lung cancer. Study conclusions and caveats: With interferon-beta, early dynamics of blood T cell clones were reported to best predict response.

Focal radiation with ipilimumab CTLA-4 blockade was given to patients with chemo-refractory metastatic non-small-cell lung cancer. Repertoires were generated with immunoSEQ multiplex PCR, while TCRdb's copy carries only in-frame clones and drops some. The sample includes approximately 77,000 clones, 78% of them seen just once. Germline assignment: CDR1 MNHEY and CDR2 SVGAGI. J gave up 6 bases and V 6 bases, and 4 bases lay outside the gene matches. CDR3 length equals 12 residues. The TCR was taken from a human donor with non-small cell lung cancer whose response to radiotherapy plus ipilimumab could not be evaluated. Some clones in this sample may be carry-over from other donors' samples. The sample in question was peripheral blood, obtained from a patient treated with radiotherapy plus ipilimumab. The rearrangement links TRBV6-5 to TRBJ1-2, with TRBD1 identical over 7 bases. The CDR3, as DNA: TGTGCCAGCAGAGAGGGGGCGGATGGCTACACCTTC. Residues: CASREGADGYTF.